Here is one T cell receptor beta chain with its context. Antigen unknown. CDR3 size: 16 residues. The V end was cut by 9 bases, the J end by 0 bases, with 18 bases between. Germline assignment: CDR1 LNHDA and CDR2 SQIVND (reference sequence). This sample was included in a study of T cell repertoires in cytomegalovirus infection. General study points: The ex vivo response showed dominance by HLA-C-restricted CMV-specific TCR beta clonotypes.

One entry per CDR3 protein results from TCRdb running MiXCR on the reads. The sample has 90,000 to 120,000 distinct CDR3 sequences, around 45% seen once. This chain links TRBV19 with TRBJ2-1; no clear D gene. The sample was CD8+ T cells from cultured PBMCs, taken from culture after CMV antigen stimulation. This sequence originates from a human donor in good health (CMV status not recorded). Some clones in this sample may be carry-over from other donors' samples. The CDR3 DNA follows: TGTGCCAGCCATGACCTCGGCAGTTTCTCCTACAATGAGCAGTTCTTC. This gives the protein CASHDLGSFSYNEQFF.